This TCR beta chain was documented in a study of T cells in Graves' hyperthyroidism and ophthalmopathy (dated by TCRdb to the late 2010s). Regarding the study in general: Peripheral blood samples were taken at the time of initial diagnosis, prior to any treatment. To identify TCR V-J signatures that set the groups apart, the researchers used a discovery cohort of 90 to 100 patients, made up of roughly 40 with Graves' ophthalmopathy and 57 with stable Graves' hyperthyroidism. Prospective prediction of ophthalmopathy was tested in an independent validation cohort of some 20 hyperthyroidism patients and 15 to 17 patients who later progressed to ophthalmopathy. The approximately 98 discovery patients were randomly divided into training and test sets at a 7:3 ratio. In more than five Graves' hyperthyroidism patients, the study also compared T-cell repertoires from thyroid tissue with T-cell repertoires from blood. Once sampling was done, hyperthyroidism patients were given methimazole at a starting dose of 30 mg daily, whereas ophthalmopathy patients were given high-dose intravenous methylprednisolone. TCR Vbeta CDR3 sequencing of some 140 peripheral blood samples (over 40 ophthalmopathy, roughly 72 hyperthyroidism and roughly 17 progressor patients) is reported in the paper. The full study reports these points: No statistical method was used to fix the sample size in advance, and group allocation was not hidden from the investigators. Most expanded thyroid clonotypes (frequency above 0.001) were also found in blood, which suggests that blood repertoires may mirror thyroid immune responses. In validation, the model predicted progression to ophthalmopathy with about 71% sensitivity and 72% to 85% specificity, a median of 6.5 months before onset. Ophthalmopathy was separated from stable hyperthyroidism by a 13 V-J signature model, with approximately 86% sensitivity and 81% to 83% specificity obtained in cross-validation and 80%/75% obtained in testing.

Stable Graves' hyperthyroidism was defined as the absence of progression to ophthalmopathy over 18 months of follow-up. Hyperthyroidism patients were aged 18 to 65 years and newly diagnosed, with disease duration of less than 2 months. Any patient with an uncontrolled infection, another autoimmune disease, pregnancy or lactation was excluded. Clinical symptoms, serum thyroxine and TRAb, thyroid ultrasound, and orbital computed tomography formed the basis for the diagnoses. Ficoll-Paque density gradient centrifugation was used to isolate PBMCs from approximately 11 ml of fresh peripheral blood. Trizol reagent was used to extract total RNA, and RNA quality was then checked on an Agilent 2100 Bioanalyzer. The germline V gene encodes CDR1 MNHGY and CDR2 SAAAGT. The CDR3 goes from the cysteine to the phenylalanine over 15 residues. The kept DNA is CDR3 alone, 45 bases in frame from the first base. V is cut back by 8 bases and J by 4 bases, with 12 bases in the junction unmatched.

In regard to this clonotype: Its binding antigen is unknown. The input lacks base qualities; no much larger clone sits a single base away.

The TCR beta CDR3 regions were amplified from the RNA transcripts. The TCR CDR3 was subjected to a first round of RT-PCR using the HTBI primer set and the Qiagen OneStep RT-PCR kit. Libraries were constructed in a second round of multiplex PCR, after which size selection and purification were performed. Sequencing of the libraries was done on an Illumina HiSeq2000 using paired-end 100 bp reads. As for the authors' bioinformatics: Raw data were processed with SOAPnuke, discarding reads with adapters, uncalled bases, mean Phred below 15, or no exact constant-primer or identifier match. COPE v1.2.5 was used to merge the high-quality paired reads, and each unique nucleotide sequence was defined as a clonotype. Clonotypes were aligned to IMGT TRBV, TRBD and TRBJ reference segments using MiTCR v1.1. The analysis included only V-J combinations with a frequency above 0.0001, which together covered around 99% of the repertoires. The TCS score was defined as the ratio of F50 (clonal expansion) to E x V (chaos), calculated using BLOSUM62-based TCRdist between CDR3 peptides within each V-J. Welch's t-statistics and random forest reduced around 550 V-J features to 13, which were used in a naive Bayes classifier (R e1071). The public reads were reanalyzed by TCRdb: fastp trimming at Q25, MiXCR alignment, in-frame beta chains only. For every CDR3 protein sequence, its rows merge into one entry that carries the most common genes and DNA. TCRdb, not the authors, supplied the V and J calls. The sample table lists 200,000 to 250,000 distinct CDR3 sequences, 15% to 20% of them with a count of one. Jointly, the top ten make up 50% of the sample.

This clonotype was sampled from a man in his fifties or sixties with Graves' hyperthyroidism. The sample was blood. The chain is assembled from TRBV6-8 and TRBJ1-1, with 8 bases aligning to TRBD1. The encoded CDR3 is CASGPGGYLSTEAFF. At the DNA level, the sequence is TGTGCCAGCGGACCAGGGGGCTACCTGAGCACTGAAGCTTTCTTT.